This TCR beta chain was identified in a study of shared clonotypes between healthy human individuals. Study summary: CD4 naive cells filled three plates per donor, CD4 memory three, CD8 naive two and CD8 memory one.

Only in-frame clones appear in the TCRdb table, and some are missing; sequencing was by immunoSEQ multiplex PCR. The sample lists 2 million to 2.5 million clones; about 94% were seen once. Germline values: CDR1 MNHEY, CDR2 SVGAGI. Trimming removed 2 bases at V and 5 bases at J, with 13 bases between. The CDR3 covers 14 residues. The receptor was derived from a man aged 18 to 30 in good health. Sequencing input: naive CD4+ T cells sorted from blood. Subset of the sample: CD45RA+ positively selected. The rearrangement links TRBV6-5 to TRBJ2-7; D is perhaps TRBD2 (5 bases). CDR3 sequence (DNA): TGTGCCAGCAGTTACGCGGACGAGGGTGACGAGCAGTACTTC. Residues: CASSYADEGDEQYF.